These 32 T cell receptor beta chains were all obtained from the same sample, sequenced in a study of T cell responses to AZD1222 COVID-19 vaccine. The data were produced by immunoSEQ multiplex PCR, yet TCRdb's version contains in-frame clones alone and is incomplete. The table records more than 80,000 clones, more than 75% of them present only once. Here the sequenced sample was peripheral blood, taken on day 0 of AZD1222 vaccination. These TCRs come from an adult in good health.

This chain connects TRBV9 to TRBJ1-2; D is possibly TRBD1 (6 bases). This CDR3 is 16 amino acids long. V shed 0 bases and J shed 0 bases, with 12 bases lying between them. Germline values: CDR1 SGDLS, CDR2 YYNGEE. The CDR3 here is CASSVGSQGANYGYTF. CDR3 in DNA: TGTGCCAGCAGCGTAGGTTCACAGGGTGCTAACTATGGCTACACCTTC.

This clone was counted once. The rearrangement uses TRBV10-3 and TRBJ2-4, with 12 positions matching TRBD2. With V trimmed by 9 bases and J by 9 bases, 6 bases remained unmatched. CDR1 and CDR2 (germline): ENHRY, SYGVKD. The CDR3 has 13 amino acids. The CDR3, as DNA: TGTGCCATAGCGACTAGCGGGGGTAGCATTCAGTACTTC. The encoded protein is CAIATSGGSIQYF.

This clone was recorded once. V is TRBV28 and J is TRBJ1-1; D not resolved. The CDR3 has 13 residues. Trimming removed 7 bases from V and 0 bases from J, with 9 bases in between. Germline V gene lookup returns CDR1 MDHEN and CDR2 SYDVKM. CDR3 loop: CASTGSMNTEAFF. CDR3 bases: TGTGCCAGCACGGGTTCCATGAACACTGAAGCTTTCTTT.

The V gene is TRBV28, the J gene TRBJ1-4; a weak D match, TRBD1 (6 bases). Trimming left V 8 bases short and J 9 bases short, with 19 bases between. The CDR3 is 14 residues long. CDR1 and CDR2 (germline): MDHEN, SYDVKM. The CDR3 coding sequence is TGTGCCAGCTTTGGGGTGACAGGATCGAAAAAACTGTTTTTT. Encoded protein: CASFGVTGSKKLFF.

The chain combines TRBV4-2 with TRBJ2-5; perhaps TRBD2 as D (6 bases). V dropped 2 bases and J dropped 0 bases, with 13 bases sitting between them. The germline V gene encodes CDR1 LGHNA and CDR2 YNFKEQ. This CDR3 has 16 amino acids. The CDR3, as DNA: TGTGCCAGCAGCCAACGGGGGTCCCCGTACCAAGAGACCCAGTACTTC. Its protein product is CASSQRGSPYQETQYF.

The chain employs TRBV5-1 and TRBJ2-5; a weak D match, TRBD2 (6 bases). Per germline, CDR1 SGHRS and CDR2 YFSETQ. Trimming took 0 bases from V and 5 from J, leaving 14 bases between them. The CDR3 totals 15 residues. As DNA, the CDR3 is TGCGCCAGCAGCTTGGTAGGGACGGCGGGGGAGACCCAGTACTTC. Amino acid sequence: CASSLVGTAGETQYF.

This chain connects TRBV30 to TRBJ1-2; D is possibly TRBD1 (5 bases). CDR3 length: 13 amino acids. Looked up from germline, CDR1 is GTSNPN and CDR2 is SVGIG (reference sequence). V gave up 2 bases and J gave up 6 bases, with 13 bases separating them. The CDR3 reads CAWSSIGTDGYTF. CDR3 sequence (DNA): TGTGCCTGGAGTTCGATAGGGACCGATGGCTACACCTTC.

The V and J genes are TRBV2 and TRBJ1-6; 9 bases align to TRBD1. Germline V gene data show CDR1 as SNHLY and CDR2 as FYNNEI. The CDR3 is made up of 15 amino acids. V shed 8 bases and J 6 bases; nucleotides not matched to a gene: 8. CDR3 residues: CASQMATGGNSPLHF. The CDR3 coding sequence is TGTGCCAGCCAGATGGCGACAGGGGGTAATTCACCCCTCCACTTT.

V gene TRBV7-2 combines with J gene TRBJ2-3, with 10 nucleotides matching TRBD2. V dropped 1 base and J dropped 3; count of bases not matched to a gene: 13. Germline CDR1 SGHTA, CDR2 FQGNSA. This CDR3 is built from 19 residues. CDR3 in amino acids: CASSLVAGSSGGQTDTQYF. In DNA, the CDR3 is TGTGCCAGCAGCTTAGTGGCCGGCTCTAGCGGGGGACAGACAGATACGCAGTATTTT.

In its sample, this clone was seen once. The CDR3 spells CASSLNQDEQFF. The CDR3 nucleotides read TGTGCCAGCAGCTTAAACCAAGATGAGCAGTTCTTC. The chain carries TRBV7-9 and TRBJ2-1; D is unclear. Germline CDR1 reads SEHNR; CDR2 reads FQNEAQ (reference sequence). V shed 2 bases and J shed 8 bases, with 7 bases lying between them. This CDR3 has 12 residues.

In its sample, this clone was seen once. The chain has TRBV5-1 and TRBJ1-1; D ambiguous. This CDR3 is 13 amino acids long. The germline V gene encodes CDR1 SGHRS and CDR2 YFSETQ. Trimming pared 6 bases from V and 0 bases from J, leaving 9 bases between. The CDR3 coding sequence is TGCGCCAGCACCCCAACTGTGAACACTGAAGCTTTCTTT. As protein: CASTPTVNTEAFF.

The V and J genes are TRBV3-1 (or the pseudogene TRBV3-2) and TRBJ1-2, with D possibly matching TRBD1 (5 bases). Germline V lookup: CDR1 LGHDT, CDR2 YNNKEL (reference sequence). The CDR3 contains 15 residues. Trimming pared 0 bases from V and 7 bases from J, leaving 15 bases between. CDR3 coding DNA: TGTGCCAGCAGCCAAGATAGGGGCACCGCACGTGGCTACACCTTC. Its protein product is CASSQDRGTARGYTF.

V is TRBV6-2 or TRBV6-3 and J is TRBJ1-4; D possibly corresponds to TRBD1 (6 bases). The germline gives CDR1 MNHEY, CDR2 SVGEGT. Trimming stripped 6 bases from V and 5 bases from J, with 13 bases between. CDR3 length equals 14 residues. CDR3 loop: CASSLDSGNEKLFF. CDR3 DNA sequence: TGTGCCAGCAGCTTGGACAGCGGAAATGAAAAACTGTTTTTT.

V usage is TRBV9 and J usage is TRBJ1-3; D remains ambiguous. The CDR3 totals 15 residues. Germline CDR1 reads SGDLS; CDR2 reads YYNGEE. V was cut by 4 bases and J by 0 bases, with 11 bases left in between. The CDR3 is CASSPRFGSGNTIYF. The CDR3 DNA sequence: TGTGCCAGCAGCCCCCGTTTTGGCTCTGGAAACACCATATATTTT.

In DNA, the CDR3 is TGTGCCAGCAGCTTAGGACAGGGGGCACGGGAGACCCAGTACTTC. Translated: CASSLGQGARETQYF. This chain connects TRBV7-9 to TRBJ2-5; 10 nucleotides line up with TRBD1. Looked up from germline, CDR1 is SEHNR and CDR2 is FQNEAQ (reference sequence). This CDR3 comprises 15 residues. J lost 5 bases, V lost 1 base, and 4 bases had no gene match.

J is TRBJ2-3 and V is TRBV4-3, with TRBD1 identical over 7 bases. V dropped 5 bases and J dropped 2; count of bases not matched to a gene: 7. The CDR3 sequence is 15 residues long. Germline lookup yields CDR1 LGHNA and CDR2 YSLEER. The CDR3: CASSVDRLNTDTQYF. CDR3 in DNA: TGCGCCAGCAGCGTGGACAGGCTTAACACAGATACGCAGTATTTT.

The chain joins TRBV20-1 to TRBJ1-1; D ambiguous. This CDR3 region has 11 residues. From germline, CDR1 is DFQATT and CDR2 SNEGSKA (reference sequence). V gave up 1 base and J gave up 6 bases, with 6 bases separating them. This CDR3 reads CSARGQAEAFF. The CDR3 bases are TGCAGTGCTAGAGGACAAGCTGAAGCTTTCTTT.

This sequence joins TRBV3-1 (or the pseudogene TRBV3-2) and TRBJ1-5; D unresolved. Trimming pared 1 base from V and 6 bases from J, leaving 7 bases between. The CDR3 loop spans 13 amino acids. The germline CDR1 and CDR2 sequences are LGHDT and YNNKEL (reference sequence). The CDR3, as DNA: TGTGCCAGCAGCCAAGGAGCGAGTCAGCCCCAGCATTTT. Its protein is CASSQGASQPQHF.

This clone appeared once. V is TRBV10-3 and J is TRBJ1-2; TRBD1 aligns across 10 bases. The CDR3 runs 13 residues. CDR1 and CDR2 from the germline V gene are ENHRY and SYGVKD. The junction had 9 bases not matched to a gene; V was cut back by 9 bases and J by 8 bases. CDR3 amino acids: CAITTGGYYGYTF. In nucleotides, the CDR3 is TGTGCCATAACGACAGGGGGCTATTACGGCTACACCTTC.

CDR3 coding DNA: TGCGCCAGCAGCTTGGCGCAGGGGGGCAATGAAAAACTGTTTTTT. Translated: CASSLAQGGNEKLFF. The V gene is TRBV5-1, the J gene TRBJ1-4; 7 nucleotides line up with TRBD1. Germline CDR1 is SGHRS and CDR2 is YFSETQ. The junction had 4 bases not matched to a gene; V was cut back by 0 bases and J by 5 bases. The length of the CDR3 is 15 residues. Together with reference TRBV5-1 and TRBJ1-4, the CDR3 gives the full variable domain: KAGVTQTPRYLIKTRGQQVTLSCSPISGHRSVSWYQQTPGQGLQFLFEYFSETQRNKGNFPGRFSGRQFSNSRSEMNVSTLELGDSALYLCASSLAQGGNEKLFFGSGTQLSVL.

This clone has a single count. V and J are TRBV7-2 and TRBJ2-2; TRBD2 agrees at 7 bases. J lost 1 base, V lost 6 bases, and 5 bases had no gene match. The germline gives CDR1 SGHTA, CDR2 FQGNSA. The CDR3 is 15 residues long. CDR3 DNA sequence: TGTGCCAGCAGTCCGGCTAGCGGGAACACCGGGGAGCTGTTTTTT. Protein: CASSPASGNTGELFF.

The J gene is TRBJ1-4, the V gene TRBV6-1, with unresolved D. V lost 3 bases to trimming and J lost 5 bases, with 1 base between them. The CDR3 runs to 11 residues. Germline CDR1 and CDR2: MNHNS and SASEGT. The CDR3 is CASSENEKLFF. CDR3 DNA sequence: TGTGCCAGCAGTGAGAATGAAAAACTGTTTTTT.

The chain couples TRBV27 to TRBJ2-7; 7 bases map to TRBD1. The CDR3 sequence is 14 residues long. V was pared by 7 bases and J by 3 bases, with 9 bases of the junction left unmatched. The germline CDR1 and CDR2 sequences are MNHEY and SMNVEV (reference sequence). CDR3 amino acids: CASNMLGGGYEQYF. In nucleotides, the CDR3 is TGTGCCAGCAATATGCTAGGGGGCGGCTACGAGCAGTACTTC.

In this sample, this clone turned up once. The rearrangement links TRBV6-6 to TRBJ1-2, with TRBD1 identical over 11 bases. The V and J ends lost 6 bases and 1 base, in that order; junction bases with no gene match: 4. Germline V lookup: CDR1 MNHNY, CDR2 SVGAGI (reference sequence). The CDR3 has 15 residues. CDR3 sequence (DNA): TGTGCCAGCAGAACCGGGACAGGGGGTAACTATGGCTACACCTTC. Translation: CASRTGTGGNYGYTF.

The V call is TRBV19, the J call TRBJ1-3; D unclear. The CDR3 is 16 amino acids. Trimming cost V 0 bases and J 4 bases, with 13 bases left between them. Germline V gene sequence: CDR1 LNHDA, CDR2 SQIVND (reference sequence). The CDR3 DNA is TGTGCCAGTAGTATAGATTCTCCGACGGGAGGAAACACCATATATTTT. This codes for CASSIDSPTGGNTIYF. Drawing the rest from reference TRBV19 and TRBJ1-3, the complete variable domain is DGGITQSPKYLFRKEGQNVTLSCEQNLNHDAMYWYRQDPGQGLRLIYYSQIVNDFQKGDIAEGYSVSREKKESFPLTVTSAQKNPTAFYLCASSIDSPTGGNTIYFGEGSWLTVV.

This clone has only one observation. The rearrangement links TRBV7-3 to TRBJ2-7; 7 nucleotides match TRBD2. Germline CDR1 is SGHTA and CDR2 is FQGTGA. There are 13 residues in the CDR3. V was clipped by 5 bases and J by 5 bases; unmatched bases: 6. CDR3: CASSPWAGDEQYF. CDR3 coding DNA: TGTGCCAGCAGCCCCTGGGCGGGGGACGAGCAGTACTTC.

This clone was detected once. The CDR3 loop reads CASSEIGDNLAKNIQYF. The CDR3 DNA follows: TGTGCCAGCAGTGAAATCGGCGACAACCTAGCCAAAAACATTCAGTACTTC. The V and J genes are TRBV6-4 and TRBJ2-4; D gene unclear. CDR1 and CDR2 (germline): MRHNA, SNTAGT. Trimming left V 3 bases short and J 0 bases short, with 15 bases between. This CDR3 is 17 amino acids long.

This chain links TRBV7-3 with TRBJ1-1; no definite D call. CDR3 size: 13 residues. Germline lookup yields CDR1 SGHTA and CDR2 FQGTGA. V lost 6 bases and J 4 bases, leaving 12 bases between the germline ends. The DNA for the CDR3 is TGTGCCAGCAGGTCCGGGTCCAGCACTGAAGCTTTCTTT. Its protein is CASRSGSSTEAFF.

V usage is TRBV5-4 and J usage is TRBJ2-3, with D unresolved. Germline CDR1 is SGHNT and CDR2 is YYREEE (reference sequence). V was shortened by 4 bases and J by 2 bases, with 14 bases between the two germline ends. This CDR3 region has 15 residues. The CDR3 spells CASSTTTTPTDTQYF. CDR3 bases: TGTGCCAGCAGCACCACAACCACGCCCACAGATACGCAGTATTTT. The full variable domain, in which reference TRBV5-4 and TRBJ2-3 provide the parts outside the CDR3, is ETGVTQSPTHLIKTRGQQVTLRCSSQSGHNTVSWYQQALGQGPQFIFQYYREEENGRGNFPPRFSGLQFPNYSSELNVNALELDDSALYLCASSTTTTPTDTQYFGPGTRLTVL.

The J gene is TRBJ2-2, the V gene TRBV6-2 or TRBV6-3; 8 bases are a match to TRBD2. V gave up 7 bases and J gave up 1 base; unmatched junction bases: 8. The CDR3 runs to 16 residues. CDR1 MNHEY and CDR2 SVGEGT come from the germline V gene. The CDR3 reads CASIPGGPMNTGELFF. In DNA, the CDR3 is TGTGCCAGCATCCCGGGGGGGCCCATGAACACCGGGGAGCTGTTTTTT.

The gene calls are TRBV27 and TRBJ2-5; possible D gene TRBD1, 7 bases. This CDR3 contains 13 residues. Germline CDR1 is MNHEY and CDR2 is SMNVEV (reference sequence). Trimming left V 6 bases short and J 4 bases short, with 12 bases between. The CDR3 nucleotides are TGTGCCAGCAGCAGGGGGACTGGAGAGACCCAGTACTTC. It codes for CASSRGTGETQYF.

This chain joins TRBV3-1 (or the pseudogene TRBV3-2) and TRBJ2-7, with TRBD1 matching over 7 bases. CDR3 length equals 14 residues. Losses at the gene ends were 4 bases for V and 2 bases for J; bases not matched to a gene: 5. Germline V gene data show CDR1 as LGHDT and CDR2 as YNNKEL (reference sequence). The CDR3 reads CASSPRDRAYEQYF. The CDR3 region has the DNA TGTGCCAGCAGCCCCCGGGACAGAGCCTACGAGCAGTACTTC.